This T cell receptor beta chain originates from a study of CD8 T cells in ankylosing spondylitis (dated by TCRdb to the late 2010s). For the study in its entirety: The study set out to find disease-linked TCR variants by profiling T cell receptor beta repertoires in ankylosing spondylitis patients and healthy donors. Peripheral blood samples were taken, and synovial fluid was additionally collected from ankylosing spondylitis patients. The full study cohort was made up of about 25 ankylosing spondylitis patients and 95 to 130 healthy donors.

The CDR3, cysteine through phenylalanine, is 16 amino acids long. The retained sequence is limited to the CDR3, 48 bases, with the frame set at the first base. The junction shows trimming of 0 bases on V and 4 bases on J, and the gene matches do not reach 6 bases of it. The germline V gene (reference sequence) yields DFQATT for CDR1 and SNEGSKA for CDR2. Instrument on record: Illumina HiSeq 2500. Quantitative 5'-RACE with molecular barcodes was used to prepare TCR beta libraries. The paper's processing steps were these. A new computational method, built on a probabilistic model of VDJ rearrangement, was used to identify disease-linked TCR variants. The public sequencing data were trimmed at Q25 with fastp and processed into clonotypes with MiXCR by TCRdb, which kept only in-frame beta chains. One record per CDR3 amino acid sequence lists the most common genes and DNA. None of the V and J calls come from the authors' own analysis; TCRdb made them. Within this sample are around 340,000 distinct CDR3 sequences, with roughly 15% of them counted one time only. The ten largest make up about 1% of the sample.

Overall study outcomes, separate from this receptor: Some motif variants were previously reported in synovial fluid and blood of reactive arthritis patients, suggesting common disease-initiation mechanisms. A CD8+ phenotype was shown by the disease-linked clones, which were found at relatively low frequencies in peripheral blood. Significant enrichment of the disease-linked clones was reported in matched synovial fluid samples from ankylosing spondylitis patients. Blood from ankylosing spondylitis patients appeared to be characterized by a TCR beta motif made up of several highly homologous amino acid variants.

As for this clonotype: No cognate antigen has been identified for it. There are no base qualities to consult, and no much larger clone falls within one base.

Here the chain combines TRBV20-1 and TRBJ2-1; TRBD1 aligns with 10 central bases. The sample taken for sequencing was blood, either unsorted or a sorted T cell fraction (not recorded which). The receptor was derived from a male donor with ankylosing spondylitis or in good health (not recorded which). The sequenced DNA: TGCAGTGCTAGAGATGTTCGGGGACAGGGGTACAATGAGCAGTTCTTC. Translated, it reads CSARDVRGQGYNEQFF.